Listed below are T cell receptor beta chains from one sample, sequenced in a study of cytomegalovirus exposure and HLA in healthy donors. Sequencing was performed with immunoSEQ multiplex PCR; in TCRdb, only in-frame clones are kept and a portion is missing. The table includes about 130,000 clones, about 79% detected once. Material for sequencing was PBMCs. The receptors were sampled from a woman under 30 in good health and CMV-seropositive. Both conserved end residues are part of each CDR3. D genes are given only for firm matches. Size values are once, few and many counts, or a class for expanded clones, and some rows have none.

CDR3 protein: CASSQGDRENEKLFF; CDR3 DNA: TGTGCCAGCAGCCAAGGTGACAGGGAAAATGAAAAACTGTTTTTT; V gene: TRBV4-2; D gene: TRBD1; clone size: .; J gene: TRBJ1-4
CDR3 protein: CASSLGVKGPSYNSPLHF; CDR3 DNA: TGCGCCAGCAGCTTGGGTGTGAAGGGGCCTTCCTATAATTCACCCCTCCACTTT; V gene: TRBV5-1; D gene: .; clone size: .; J gene: TRBJ1-6
CDR3 protein: CATSRDQGSYEQYF; CDR3 DNA: TGTGCCACCAGCAGAGATCAGGGCTCCTACGAGCAGTACTTC; V gene: TRBV15; D gene: .; clone size: .; J gene: TRBJ2-7
CDR3 protein: CASSIGLIGDYQPQHF; CDR3 DNA: TGTGCCAGTAGTATAGGGTTAATAGGGGACTATCAGCCCCAGCATTTT; V gene: TRBV19; D gene: .; clone size: .; J gene: TRBJ1-5
CDR3 protein: CSVEPQTRSSYNEQFF; CDR3 DNA: TGCAGCGTTGAACCTCAGACTCGTAGCTCCTACAATGAGCAGTTCTTC; V gene: TRBV29-1; D gene: .; clone size: .; J gene: TRBJ2-1
CDR3 protein: CASTWGLTTEAFF; CDR3 DNA: TGTGCCAGCACCTGGGGCCTTACCACTGAAGCTTTCTTT; V gene: TRBV6-5; D gene: .; clone size: .; J gene: TRBJ1-1
CDR3 protein: CASKPDREANYGYTF; CDR3 DNA: TGCGCCAGCAAACCCGACAGGGAGGCAAACTATGGCTACACCTTC; V gene: TRBV10-2; D gene: TRBD1; clone size: .; J gene: TRBJ1-2
CDR3 protein: CASRRDSTYGYTF; CDR3 DNA: TGTGCCAGCCGGCGGGACAGTACCTATGGCTACACCTTC; V gene: TRBV11-2; D gene: TRBD1; clone size: .; J gene: TRBJ1-2
CDR3 protein: CASTKTLQGQETQYF; CDR3 DNA: TGTGCCAGTACCAAAACTCTTCAGGGCCAAGAGACCCAGTACTTC; V gene: TRBV19; D gene: .; clone size: .; J gene: TRBJ2-5
CDR3 protein: CASSLATGPGELFF; CDR3 DNA: TGTGCCAGCAGCTTAGCTACAGGGCCCGGGGAGCTGTTTTTT; V gene: TRBV7-9; D gene: .; clone size: .; J gene: TRBJ2-2
CDR3 protein: CTSSQVQWKGPGELFF; CDR3 DNA: TGCACCAGCAGCCAAGTGCAATGGAAGGGGCCCGGGGAGCTGTTTTTT; V gene: TRBV1; D gene: .; clone size: .; J gene: TRBJ2-2
CDR3 protein: CAWSVSWGGFSNQPQHF; CDR3 DNA: TGTGCCTGGAGTGTATCTTGGGGCGGATTTAGCAATCAGCCCCAGCATTTT; V gene: TRBV30; D gene: .; clone size: .; J gene: TRBJ1-5
CDR3 protein: CSHRDVFNYEQYF; CDR3 DNA: TGCAGCCACAGGGATGTCTTCAACTACGAGCAGTACTTC; V gene: TRBV29-1; D gene: .; clone size: few; J gene: TRBJ2-7
CDR3 protein: CASSGRRTGANVLTF; CDR3 DNA: TGTGCCAGCAGTGGGCGGAGGACTGGGGCCAACGTCCTGACTTTC; V gene: TRBV6-1; D gene: .; clone size: few; J gene: TRBJ2-6
CDR3 protein: CASSLVGLADQETQYF; CDR3 DNA: TGCGCCAGCAGCTTGGTGGGACTAGCGGACCAAGAGACCCAGTACTTC; V gene: TRBV5-1; D gene: TRBD2; clone size: .; J gene: TRBJ2-5
CDR3 protein: CASKYRGTGEQYF; CDR3 DNA: TGTGCCAGCAAGTATAGGGGTACAGGCGAGCAGTACTTC; V gene: TRBV6-1; D gene: .; clone size: few; J gene: TRBJ2-7
CDR3 protein: CASSASGEADTQYF; CDR3 DNA: TGTGCCAGCAGTGCTAGCGGGGAGGCAGATACGCAGTATTTT; V gene: TRBV6-4; D gene: TRBD2; clone size: .; J gene: TRBJ2-3
CDR3 protein: CASSANRVSGTDTQYF; CDR3 DNA: TGTGCCAGCAGCGCCAACAGGGTTTCTGGCACAGATACGCAGTATTTT; V gene: TRBV7-9; D gene: .; clone size: .; J gene: TRBJ2-3
CDR3 protein: CASSIGRSFEQYF; CDR3 DNA: TGTGCCAGTAGTATAGGTCGGTCCTTCGAGCAGTACTTC; V gene: TRBV19; D gene: .; clone size: .; J gene: TRBJ2-7
CDR3 protein: CASALAEQETQYF; CDR3 DNA: TGTGCCAGCGCCCTAGCGGAGCAAGAGACCCAGTACTTC; V gene: TRBV21-1; D gene: .; clone size: .; J gene: TRBJ2-5
CDR3 protein: CASSIAGGLYNEQFF; CDR3 DNA: TGTGCCAGCAGTATTGCGGGGGGGCTCTACAATGAGCAGTTCTTC; V gene: TRBV7-3; D gene: TRBD2; clone size: many; J gene: TRBJ2-1
CDR3 protein: CASSVVRRGYQPQHF; CDR3 DNA: TGTGCCAGCAGTGTCGTCAGGCGAGGGTATCAGCCCCAGCATTTT; V gene: TRBV2; D gene: .; clone size: .; J gene: TRBJ1-5
CDR3 protein: CASKNLAGGHYEQYF; CDR3 DNA: TGTGCCAGCAAGAACCTAGCGGGGGGGCATTACGAGCAGTACTTC; V gene: TRBV2; D gene: TRBD2; clone size: .; J gene: TRBJ2-7
CDR3 protein: CAHGTSGGTDTQYF; CDR3 DNA: TGTGCCCACGGGACTAGCGGGGGCACAGATACGCAGTATTTT; V gene: TRBV30; D gene: TRBD2; clone size: .; J gene: TRBJ2-3
CDR3 protein: CASGSGSGANVLTF; CDR3 DNA: TGTGCCAGCGGATCGGGCTCTGGGGCCAACGTCCTGACTTTC; V gene: TRBV7-3; D gene: .; clone size: .; J gene: TRBJ2-6
CDR3 protein: CAWSRSGGEQFF; CDR3 DNA: TGTGCCTGGAGTAGGTCGGGAGGGGAGCAGTTCTTC; V gene: TRBV30; D gene: TRBD2; clone size: .; J gene: TRBJ2-1
CDR3 protein: CSVGQLAGDSYF; CDR3 DNA: TGCAGCGTTGGACAACTAGCGGGGGACTCGTACTTC; V gene: TRBV29-1; D gene: TRBD2; clone size: .; J gene: TRBJ2-7
CDR3 protein: CASSPPSGGGDTQYF; CDR3 DNA: TGCGCCAGCAGCCCACCGAGCGGGGGAGGTGATACGCAGTATTTT; V gene: TRBV5-1; D gene: TRBD2; clone size: .; J gene: TRBJ2-3
CDR3 protein: CASSMEGTSGGSETQYF; CDR3 DNA: TGTGCCAGCAGCATGGAGGGGACTAGCGGGGGGTCGGAGACCCAGTACTTC; V gene: TRBV5-4; D gene: TRBD2; clone size: .; J gene: TRBJ2-5
CDR3 protein: CASSDWEGINYGYTF; CDR3 DNA: TGTGCCAGCAGTGATTGGGAGGGGATAAACTATGGCTACACCTTC; V gene: TRBV2; D gene: .; clone size: .; J gene: TRBJ1-2
CDR3 protein: CASRRDWHSPLHF; CDR3 DNA: TGTGCAAGTCGCAGGGACTGGCACTCACCCCTCCACTTT; V gene: TRBV12-2; D gene: .; clone size: .; J gene: TRBJ1-6
CDR3 protein: CASTDQLAGGLNEQFF; CDR3 DNA: TGTGCCAGCACCGACCAGTTGGCGGGGGGGCTGAATGAGCAGTTCTTC; V gene: TRBV5-4; D gene: TRBD2; clone size: .; J gene: TRBJ2-1
CDR3 protein: CASSAGDNTSPLHF; CDR3 DNA: TGTGCCAGCTCGGCAGGGGATAACACATCACCCCTCCACTTT; V gene: TRBV6-5; D gene: .; clone size: .; J gene: TRBJ1-6
CDR3 protein: CASSLGTGAKDGYTF; CDR3 DNA: TGCGCCAGCAGCTTGGGTACAGGGGCGAAGGATGGCTACACCTTC; V gene: TRBV5-1; D gene: TRBD1; clone size: .; J gene: TRBJ1-2
CDR3 protein: CASRLDENIQYF; CDR3 DNA: TGTGCCAGCCGACTAGATGAAAACATTCAGTACTTC; V gene: TRBV5-4; D gene: .; clone size: .; J gene: TRBJ2-4
CDR3 protein: CASSLTGGGYEQYF; CDR3 DNA: TGTGCCAGCAGCCTGACAGGGGGCGGGTACGAGCAGTACTTC; V gene: TRBV6-5; D gene: TRBD1; clone size: .; J gene: TRBJ2-7
CDR3 protein: CATSRGQGKETQYF; CDR3 DNA: TGTGCCACCAGCAGAGGACAGGGTAAAGAGACCCAGTACTTC; V gene: TRBV15; D gene: TRBD1; clone size: .; J gene: TRBJ2-5
CDR3 protein: CASSGGPNTGELFF; CDR3 DNA: TGTGCCAGCAGCGGGGGCCCAAACACCGGGGAGCTGTTTTTT; V gene: TRBV9; D gene: .; clone size: once; J gene: TRBJ2-2
CDR3 protein: CASSGGGSTYEQYF; CDR3 DNA: TGTGCCAGCAGTGGGGGGGGCTCCACCTACGAGCAGTACTTC; V gene: TRBV6-6; D gene: .; clone size: few; J gene: TRBJ2-7
CDR3 protein: CASSIAGSTDTQYF; CDR3 DNA: TGTGCCAGTAGTATAGCCGGTAGCACAGATACGCAGTATTTT; V gene: TRBV19; D gene: .; clone size: .; J gene: TRBJ2-3
CDR3 protein: CASSTKSGHLRNEQFF; CDR3 DNA: TGTGCCAGCAGTACCAAATCGGGACACTTGAGGAATGAGCAGTTCTTC; V gene: TRBV25-1; D gene: .; clone size: few; J gene: TRBJ2-1
CDR3 protein: CASSILPAGFTEAFF; CDR3 DNA: TGTGCCAGTAGTATACTCCCGGCAGGGTTTACTGAAGCTTTCTTT; V gene: TRBV19; D gene: .; clone size: .; J gene: TRBJ1-1
CDR3 protein: CASSWVGEETQYF; CDR3 DNA: TGTGCCAGCAGCTGGGTAGGGGAAGAGACCCAGTACTTC; V gene: TRBV11-1; D gene: .; clone size: .; J gene: TRBJ2-5
CDR3 protein: CASSSSGTLTGELFF; CDR3 DNA: TGTGCCAGCAGCTCGAGCGGGACCCTCACCGGGGAGCTGTTTTTT; V gene: TRBV7-2; D gene: TRBD2; clone size: once; J gene: TRBJ2-2
CDR3 protein: CASSEQGNTEAFF; CDR3 DNA: TGCGCCAGCAGTGAACAGGGCAACACTGAAGCTTTCTTT; V gene: TRBV10-1; D gene: .; clone size: .; J gene: TRBJ1-1
CDR3 protein: CAWKDRNELPYEQYF; CDR3 DNA: TGTGCCTGGAAGGACAGGAATGAACTACCCTACGAGCAGTACTTC; V gene: TRBV30; D gene: TRBD1; clone size: .; J gene: TRBJ2-7
CDR3 protein: CASSLPGWGDEQYF; CDR3 DNA: TGTGCCAGCAGTTTACCCGGGTGGGGCGACGAGCAGTACTTC; V gene: TRBV28; D gene: .; clone size: .; J gene: TRBJ2-7
CDR3 protein: CASSPGQLPNEQFF; CDR3 DNA: TGTGCCAGCAGTCCCGGACAGCTCCCCAATGAGCAGTTCTTC; V gene: TRBV27; D gene: .; clone size: .; J gene: TRBJ2-1
CDR3 protein: CASSPGWRLETNEKLFF; CDR3 DNA: TGCGCCAGCAGCCCGGGTTGGAGGCTGGAAACTAATGAAAAACTGTTTTTT; V gene: TRBV5-1; D gene: .; clone size: .; J gene: TRBJ1-4
CDR3 protein: CASSPGLAGADTGELFF; CDR3 DNA: TGCGCCAGCAGCCCGGGACTAGCGGGGGCCGACACCGGGGAGCTGTTTTTT; V gene: TRBV5-1; D gene: TRBD2; clone size: once; J gene: TRBJ2-2
CDR3 protein: CASSLEGLVDTQYF; CDR3 DNA: TGTGCCAGCAGCTTGGAGGGACTAGTGGATACGCAGTATTTT; V gene: TRBV7-2; D gene: TRBD2; clone size: .; J gene: TRBJ2-3